The rows below give T cell receptor beta chains drawn from one sample of a study of CD8+ T cells in alopecia areata. Using immunoSEQ multiplex PCR, the repertoire was profiled, and TCRdb retains in-frame clones only, with some absent. The sample includes some 120,000 clones, approximately 60% of them seen just once. The material was CD4+ T cells sorted from blood, obtained at week 4, from a patient treated with tofacitinib. Receptors originate from a human donor with alopecia areata. The CDR3 runs from the conserved cysteine through the conserved F or W. The D gene is left open where the match is weak. The listing skips clone size in some rows; elsewhere it reads once, few, many or a size class.

clone size	J gene	V gene	D gene	CDR3 protein	CDR3 DNA
.	TRBJ2-1	TRBV5-1	TRBD1	CASSSNERGLWQFF	TGCGCCAGCAGCTCTAACGAAAGGGGGCTATGGCAGTTCTTC
.	TRBJ2-1	TRBV20-1	.	CSARRGVEQFF	TGCAGTGCCCGAAGAGGCGTTGAGCAGTTCTTC
.	TRBJ2-2	TRBV6-5	.	CASSYVGELFF	TGTGCCAGCAGTTACGTGGGGGAGCTGTTTTTT
.	TRBJ2-7	TRBV28	.	CASIRDWGSYEQYF	TGTGCCAGCATAAGGGATTGGGGCTCCTACGAGCAGTACTTC
.	TRBJ2-6	TRBV27	.	CASSTGLRGANVLTF	TGTGCCAGCAGTACAGGGTTAAGGGGGGCCAACGTCCTGACTTTC
.	TRBJ2-5	TRBV5-1	.	CASSARGTGRGETQYF	TGCGCCAGCAGCGCACGCGGGACGGGCAGAGGAGAGACCCAGTACTTC
few	TRBJ2-4	TRBV5-1	.	CASKGTSQGVGIQYF	TGCGCCAGCAAGGGCACCAGTCAGGGCGTAGGCATTCAGTACTTC
few	TRBJ1-5	TRBV7-8	TRBD1	CASSARRLLKGADSNQPQHF	TGTGCCAGCAGCGCCCGACGGCTTTTGAAGGGGGCCGATAGCAATCAGCCCCAGCATTTT
few	TRBJ2-7	TRBV29-1	TRBD1	CSAGTGSAYEQYF	TGCAGCGCCGGGACAGGGAGCGCCTACGAGCAGTACTTC
once	TRBJ2-7	TRBV25-1	.	CASSEYSGLGQYF	TGTGCCAGCAGTGAATATAGTGGGCTCGGGCAGTACTTC
.	TRBJ2-2	TRBV7-2	.	CASSWEMGTGELFF	TGTGCCAGCAGTTGGGAAATGGGCACCGGGGAGCTGTTTTTT
.	TRBJ1-1	TRBV10-3	TRBD1	CAISPSGGTEAFF	TGTGCCATCAGTCCATCAGGGGGAACTGAAGCTTTCTTT
.	TRBJ2-3	TRBV5-1	.	CASVGQGFTDTQYF	TGCGCCAGTGTCGGGCAGGGTTTCACAGATACGCAGTATTTT
.	TRBJ1-2	TRBV7-2	.	CASSLSFAGTGYTF	TGTGCCAGCAGCTTAAGTTTCGCGGGGACGGGCTACACCTTC
.	TRBJ2-5	TRBV20-1	.	CSAQGQETQYF	TGCAGTGCCCAGGGTCAAGAGACCCAGTACTTC
.	TRBJ2-7	TRBV28	.	CASTLGRLPYEQYF	TGTGCCAGCACCCTAGGGCGTCTACCCTACGAGCAGTACTTC
.	TRBJ1-1	TRBV29-1	.	CSVAYTLNTEAFF	TGCAGCGTCGCCTACACCCTGAACACTGAAGCTTTCTTT
.	TRBJ2-1	TRBV7-9	TRBD2	CASSKTSGGHNEQFF	TGTGCCAGCAGCAAAACTAGCGGGGGACACAATGAGCAGTTCTTC
few	TRBJ2-2	TRBV19	.	CASSLNTGELFF	TGTGCCAGTAGTCTAAACACCGGGGAGCTGTTTTTT
.	TRBJ2-7	TRBV29-1	.	CSGAQGSSYEQYF	TGCAGCGGGGCGCAGGGTAGCTCCTACGAGCAGTACTTC
.	TRBJ2-1	TRBV18	.	CASSPQTGTVGNEQFF	TGTGCCAGCTCACCGCAGACAGGGACTGTGGGGAATGAGCAGTTCTTC
.	TRBJ2-1	TRBV10-3	TRBD2	CAINDGLAAYNEQFF	TGTGCCATCAACGACGGACTAGCGGCCTACAATGAGCAGTTCTTC